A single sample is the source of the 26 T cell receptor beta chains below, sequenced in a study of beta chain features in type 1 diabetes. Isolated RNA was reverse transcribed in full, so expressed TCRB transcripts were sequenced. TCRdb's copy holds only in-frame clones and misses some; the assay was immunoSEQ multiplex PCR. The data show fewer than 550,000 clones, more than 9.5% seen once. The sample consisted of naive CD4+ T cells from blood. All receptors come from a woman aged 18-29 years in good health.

The CDR3 loop is CASSYEAFF. The CDR3 DNA reads TGTGCCAGCAGTTATGAAGCTTTCTTT. The V gene is TRBV27, the J gene TRBJ1-1; unclear D gene. Per the germline V gene, CDR1 is MNHEY and CDR2 is SMNVEV (reference sequence). The CDR3 extends over 9 amino acids. The V gene lost 4 bases and the J gene lost 7 bases, with 1 base spanning the gap.

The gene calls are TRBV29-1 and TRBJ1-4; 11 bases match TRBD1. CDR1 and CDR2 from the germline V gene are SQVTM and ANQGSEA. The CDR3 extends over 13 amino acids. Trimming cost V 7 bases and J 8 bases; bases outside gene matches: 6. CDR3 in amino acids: CSAGQGAKEKLFF. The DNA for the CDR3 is TGCAGCGCCGGACAGGGGGCAAAGGAAAAACTGTTTTTT.

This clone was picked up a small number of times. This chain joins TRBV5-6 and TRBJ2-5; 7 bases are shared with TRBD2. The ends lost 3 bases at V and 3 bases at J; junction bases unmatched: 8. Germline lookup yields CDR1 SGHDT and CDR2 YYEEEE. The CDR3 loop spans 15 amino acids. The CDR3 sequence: CASSSIGLGKETQYF. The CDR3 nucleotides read TGTGCCAGCAGCTCGATCGGACTAGGTAAAGAGACCCAGTACTTC.

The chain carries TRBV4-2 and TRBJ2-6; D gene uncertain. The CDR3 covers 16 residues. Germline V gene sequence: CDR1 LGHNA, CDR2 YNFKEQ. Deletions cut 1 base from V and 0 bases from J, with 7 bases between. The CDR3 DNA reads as TGTGCCAGCAGCCAAGGAGTAGTCTCTGGGGCCAACGTCCTGACTTTC. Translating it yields CASSQGVVSGANVLTF.

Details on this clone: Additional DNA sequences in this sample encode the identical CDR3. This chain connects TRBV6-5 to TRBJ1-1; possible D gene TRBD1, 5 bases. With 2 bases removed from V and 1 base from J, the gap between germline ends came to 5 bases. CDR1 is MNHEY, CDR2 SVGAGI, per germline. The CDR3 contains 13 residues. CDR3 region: CASSYRGNTEAFF. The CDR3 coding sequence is TGTGCCAGCAGTTACAGGGGGAACACTGAAGCTTTCTTT.

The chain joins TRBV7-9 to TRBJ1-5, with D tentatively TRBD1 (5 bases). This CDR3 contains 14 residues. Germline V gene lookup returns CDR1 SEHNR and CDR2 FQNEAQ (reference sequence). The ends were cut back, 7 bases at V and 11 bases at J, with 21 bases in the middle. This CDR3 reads CASTPGDLHPSQHF. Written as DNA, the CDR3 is TGTGCCAGCACCCCGGGGGACCTCCACCCATCCCAGCATTTT.

The CDR3: CASSDLGADTQYF. The CDR3 nucleotides read TGTGCCAGCAGCGACTTAGGGGCAGATACGCAGTATTTT. The chain carries TRBV7-6 and TRBJ2-3, with D perhaps TRBD1 (5 bases). Trimming took 5 bases from V and 4 from J, leaving 10 bases between them. CDR1 is SGHVS and CDR2 is FNYEAQ in the germline V gene. This CDR3 region has 13 residues.

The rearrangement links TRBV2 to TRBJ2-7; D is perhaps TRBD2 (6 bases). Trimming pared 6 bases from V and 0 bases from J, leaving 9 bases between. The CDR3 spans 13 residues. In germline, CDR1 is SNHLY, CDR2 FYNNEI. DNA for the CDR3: TGTGCCAGCAGCCTCGGGAGCTCCTACGAGCAGTACTTC. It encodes CASSLGSSYEQYF. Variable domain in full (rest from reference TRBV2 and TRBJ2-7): EPEVTQTPSHQVTQMGQEVILRCVPISNHLYFYWYRQILGQKVEFLVSFYNNEISEKSEIFDDQFSVERPDGSNFTLKIRSTKLEDSAMYFCASSLGSSYEQYFGPGTRLTVT.

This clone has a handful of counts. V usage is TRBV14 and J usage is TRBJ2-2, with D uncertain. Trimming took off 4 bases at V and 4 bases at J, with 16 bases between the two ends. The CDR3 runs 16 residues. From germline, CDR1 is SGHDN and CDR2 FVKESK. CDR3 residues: CASSPHYLSPTGELFF. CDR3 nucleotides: TGTGCCAGCAGCCCTCACTACCTATCGCCCACCGGGGAGCTGTTTTTT.

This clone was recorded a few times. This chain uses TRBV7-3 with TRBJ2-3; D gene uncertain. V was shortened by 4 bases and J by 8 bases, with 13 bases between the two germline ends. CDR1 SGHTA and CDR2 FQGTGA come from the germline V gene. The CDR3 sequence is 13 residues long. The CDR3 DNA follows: TGTGCCAGCAGCTCCCCCTACACAAGTACGCAGTATTTT. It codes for CASSSPYTSTQYF.

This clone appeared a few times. The CDR3 DNA reads as TGTGCCTGGCAGGGGGCTGGAGATTATGGCTACACCTTC. Translation gives CAWQGAGDYGYTF. This sequence joins TRBV30 and TRBJ1-2; 8 bases match TRBD1. V was clipped by 5 bases and J by 5 bases; unmatched bases: 7. The CDR3 spans 13 residues. Germline V gene lookup returns CDR1 GTSNPN and CDR2 SVGIG (reference sequence).

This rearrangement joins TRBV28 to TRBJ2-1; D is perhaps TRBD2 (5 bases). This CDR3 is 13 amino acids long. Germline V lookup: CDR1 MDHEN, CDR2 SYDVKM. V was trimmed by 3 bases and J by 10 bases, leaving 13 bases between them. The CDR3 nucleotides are TGTGCCAGCAGTTTTGTTTACGAGGGCGAGCAGTTCTTC. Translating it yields CASSFVYEGEQFF.

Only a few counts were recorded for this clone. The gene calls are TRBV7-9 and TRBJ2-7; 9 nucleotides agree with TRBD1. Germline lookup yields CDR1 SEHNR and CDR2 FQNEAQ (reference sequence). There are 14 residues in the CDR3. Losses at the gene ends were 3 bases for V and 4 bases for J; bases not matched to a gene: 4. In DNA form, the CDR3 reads TGTGCCAGCAGCTTTCGGGACAGGGCGTACGAGCAGTACTTC. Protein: CASSFRDRAYEQYF.

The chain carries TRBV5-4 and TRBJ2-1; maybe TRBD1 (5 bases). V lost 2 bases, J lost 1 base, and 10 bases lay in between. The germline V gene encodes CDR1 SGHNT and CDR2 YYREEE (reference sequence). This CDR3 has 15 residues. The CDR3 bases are TGTGCCAGCAGCTTATCTCAGGGATCCTACAATGAGCAGTTCTTC. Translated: CASSLSQGSYNEQFF. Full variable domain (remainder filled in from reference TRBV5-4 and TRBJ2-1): ETGVTQSPTHLIKTRGQQVTLRCSSQSGHNTVSWYQQALGQGPQFIFQYYREEENGRGNFPPRFSGLQFPNYSSELNVNALELDDSALYLCASSLSQGSYNEQFFGPGTRLTVL.

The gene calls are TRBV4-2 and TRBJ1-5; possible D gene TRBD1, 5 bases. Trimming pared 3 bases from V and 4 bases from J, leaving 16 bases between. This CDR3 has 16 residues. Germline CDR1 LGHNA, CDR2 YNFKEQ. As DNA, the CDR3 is TGTGCCAGCAGCCATCCGACGGGGCTCGATAATCAGCCCCAGCATTTT. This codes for CASSHPTGLDNQPQHF.

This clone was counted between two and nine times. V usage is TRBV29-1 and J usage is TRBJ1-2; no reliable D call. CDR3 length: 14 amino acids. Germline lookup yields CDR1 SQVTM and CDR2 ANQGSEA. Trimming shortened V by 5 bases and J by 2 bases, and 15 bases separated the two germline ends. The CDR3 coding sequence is TGCAGCGTTAATGGAAAACCCGAAAACTATGGCTACACCTTC. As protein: CSVNGKPENYGYTF.

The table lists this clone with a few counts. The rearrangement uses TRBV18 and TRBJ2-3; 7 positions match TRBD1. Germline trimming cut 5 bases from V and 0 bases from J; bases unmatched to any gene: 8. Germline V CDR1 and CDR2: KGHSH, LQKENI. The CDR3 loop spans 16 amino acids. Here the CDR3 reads CASSFRTGLSTDTQYF. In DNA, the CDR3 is TGTGCCAGCTCATTCCGGACAGGCCTTAGCACAGATACGCAGTATTTT.

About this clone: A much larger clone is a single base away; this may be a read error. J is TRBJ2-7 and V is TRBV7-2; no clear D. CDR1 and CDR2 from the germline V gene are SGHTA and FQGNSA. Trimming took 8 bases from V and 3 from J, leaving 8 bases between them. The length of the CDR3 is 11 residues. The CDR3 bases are TGTGCCAGCGGCTCTTACTACGAGCAGTACTTC. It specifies CASGSYYEQYF.

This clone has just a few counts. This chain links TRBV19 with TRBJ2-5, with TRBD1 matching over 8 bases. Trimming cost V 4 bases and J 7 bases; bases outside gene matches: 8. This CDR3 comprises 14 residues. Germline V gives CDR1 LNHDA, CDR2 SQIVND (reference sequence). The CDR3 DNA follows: TGTGCCAGTAGTACACAGGGGGGCCCGGGGACCCAGTACTTC. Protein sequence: CASSTQGGPGTQYF.

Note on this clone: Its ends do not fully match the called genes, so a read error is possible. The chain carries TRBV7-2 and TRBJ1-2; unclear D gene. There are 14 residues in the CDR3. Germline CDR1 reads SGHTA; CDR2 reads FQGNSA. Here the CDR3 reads CASSQDRPWDGYTF. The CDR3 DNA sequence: TGCGCCAGCAGCCAAGATCGGCCTTGGGATGGCTACACCTTC.

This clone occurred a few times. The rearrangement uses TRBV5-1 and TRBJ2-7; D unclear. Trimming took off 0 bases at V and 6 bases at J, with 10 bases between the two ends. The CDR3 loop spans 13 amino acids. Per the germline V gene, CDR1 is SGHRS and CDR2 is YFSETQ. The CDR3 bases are TGCGCCAGCAGCTTGGTTGCTTCCAGCGAGCAGTACTTC. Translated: CASSLVASSEQYF.

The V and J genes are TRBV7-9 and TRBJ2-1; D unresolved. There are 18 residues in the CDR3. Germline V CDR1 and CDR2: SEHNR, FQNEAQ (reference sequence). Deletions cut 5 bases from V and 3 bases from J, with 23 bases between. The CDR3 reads CASSQALSRDLNYNEQFF. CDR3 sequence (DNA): TGTGCCAGCAGCCAAGCTTTATCACGAGACTTGAACTACAATGAGCAGTTCTTC.

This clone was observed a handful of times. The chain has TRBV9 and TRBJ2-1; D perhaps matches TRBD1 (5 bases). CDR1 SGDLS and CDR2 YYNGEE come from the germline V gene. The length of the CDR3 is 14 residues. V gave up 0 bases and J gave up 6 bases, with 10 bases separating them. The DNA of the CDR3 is TGTGCCAGCAGCGTAGCACCCAGGGTCAATGAGCAGTTCTTC. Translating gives CASSVAPRVNEQFF.

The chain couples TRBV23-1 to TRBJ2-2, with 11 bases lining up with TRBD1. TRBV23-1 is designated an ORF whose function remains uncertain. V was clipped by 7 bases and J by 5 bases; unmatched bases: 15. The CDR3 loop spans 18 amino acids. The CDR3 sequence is CASIGQGAMGSGTGELFF. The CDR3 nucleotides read TGCGCCAGCATCGGACAGGGGGCGATGGGTTCAGGAACCGGGGAGCTGTTTTTT.

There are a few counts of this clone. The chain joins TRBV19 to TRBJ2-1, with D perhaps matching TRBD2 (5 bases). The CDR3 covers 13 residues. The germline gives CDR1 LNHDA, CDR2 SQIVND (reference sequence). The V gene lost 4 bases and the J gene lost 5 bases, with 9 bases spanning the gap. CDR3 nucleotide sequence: TGTGCCAGTAGTAGGTCGGGGAACAATGAGCAGTTCTTC. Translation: CASSRSGNNEQFF.

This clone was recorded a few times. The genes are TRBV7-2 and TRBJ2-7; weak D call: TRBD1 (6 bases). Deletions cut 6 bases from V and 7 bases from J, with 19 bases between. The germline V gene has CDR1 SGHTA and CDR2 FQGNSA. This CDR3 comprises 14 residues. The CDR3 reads CASSRRWGREEQYF. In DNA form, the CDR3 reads TGTGCCAGCAGTCGGCGGTGGGGGCGCGAAGAGCAGTACTTC.